This T cell receptor beta chain derives from a study of CD4 T cells in relation to SARS-CoV-2 and coronaviruses. A note on this clone: Antigen specificity is unknown.

Here immunoSEQ multiplex PCR was the method, and the copy in TCRdb shows in-frame clones only, minus some. The sample yields about 40,000 clones, 70% to 85% seen once. The CDR3 covers 15 residues. V was pared by 3 bases and J by 2 bases, with 14 bases between. Germline V gene lookup returns CDR1 WNHNN and CDR2 SYGVQD (reference sequence). The receptor's source is an adult with COVID-19. The sample comprised memory CD4+ T cells from PBMCs, cultured in vitro. The chain employs TRBV10-1 and TRBJ2-7; D is perhaps TRBD1 (6 bases). CDR3 amino acids: CASSDVPTGAYEQYF. The CDR3, as DNA: TGCGCCAGCAGTGATGTCCCGACAGGCGCCTACGAGCAGTACTTC.